This TCR beta chain is drawn from a study of cytomegalovirus exposure and HLA in healthy donors. Whole-study results and caveats: There were a few CMV-associated chains whose specificity for CMV antigens was confirmed in vitro.

The CDR3 extends over 16 amino acids. With 4 bases clipped from V and 7 bases from J, the junction kept 9 bases outside the gene matches. Looked up from germline, CDR1 is MNHEY and CDR2 is SMNVEV (reference sequence). Researchers ran the PCR with 60 Vbeta and 13 Jbeta primers. The protocol was immunoSEQ multiplex PCR, while the TCRdb copy is restricted to in-frame clones and leaves out a portion. Altogether 240,000 or so clones are present, about 80% being singletons, with the ten largest covering less than 9%. Healthy bone marrow donors made up the donor group. In the case of this clone: Its target is unknown.

This chain uses TRBV27 with TRBJ2-1; 11 bases align to TRBD2. The TCR comes from an older woman in good health and CMV-seropositive. The specimen sequenced was PBMCs. The CDR3 loop reads CASSSGRLAGLNEQFF. The DNA for the CDR3 is TGTGCCAGCAGTTCGGGGAGACTAGCGGGACTAAATGAGCAGTTCTTC.